This T cell receptor beta chain was sequenced during a study of OX40 agonist ivuxolimab in advanced cancers. Study summary: Aged roughly 23 to 85 with a mean of 60 years, they were 82.7% male. People who had prior anti-PD-1, anti-PD-L1 or anti-CTLA-4 therapy could take part, and less than 50% had some. Study-level points and caveats: More expanded clones were seen, on average, in CD8+ T cells than in CD4+. Dose levels from 0.1 to 3.0 mg/kg saw CD4+ and CD8+ blood T cells expand clonally by week 6.

For this clone: Its matching antigen is unknown.

Sequenced by immunoSEQ multiplex PCR; TCRdb stores in-frame clones only, minus some. This sample carries more than 10,000 clones, around nine tenths of them seen once, and the ten largest clones take roughly 68%. Trimming cost V 0 bases and J 4 bases, with 14 bases left between them. CDR3 length: 16 residues. Germline assignment: CDR1 LGHNA and CDR2 YNFKEQ. The J gene is TRBJ2-3, the V gene TRBV4-2, with D tentatively TRBD1 (6 bases). The sequenced sample was CD4+ or CD8+ T cells sorted from blood, obtained in a trial of the OX40 agonist ivuxolimab. The sequence was obtained from an adult with an advanced solid tumor such as melanoma, head and neck, liver or kidney cancer. CDR3 nucleotide sequence: TGTGCCAGCAGCCAAGAGTTGCGGCCAGGGGCAGATACGCAGTATTTT. It yields the protein CASSQELRPGADTQYF.